These 24 T cell receptor beta chains originate from one sample sequenced in a study of tumor and adjacent non-tumor tissue in lung cancer. The library came from three nested PCR rounds adapted from ARM-PCR protocols. TCRdb used MiXCR to reprocess the multiplex PCR reads, holding one entry per CDR3 protein. The table records 200,000 to 250,000 distinct CDR3 sequences, about two thirds of them present only once. No cell sorting was done before RNA was extracted from the tissue. Sequencing was performed on lung tumor tissue. All receptors derive from a man aged 55-75 years with non-small cell lung cancer.

As regards this clonotype: A much larger clone lies one base from this, so it may be a read error. V usage is TRBV4-1 and J usage is TRBJ2-6, with D tentatively TRBD2 (5 bases). CDR3 length: 16 residues. Germline V lookup: CDR1 MGHRA, CDR2 YSYEKL. CDR3 sequence (DNA): TGCTCCAGCAGGAGGACGGTGAGCTCTGGGGCCAACGTCCTGACTTTC. It is translated as CSSRRTVSSGANVLTF.

V gene TRBV7-9 combines with J gene TRBJ1-2; the D is unclear. From germline, CDR1 is SEHNR and CDR2 FQNEAQ (reference sequence). There are 15 residues in the CDR3. V shed 3 bases and J shed 2 bases, with 13 bases lying between them. The CDR3 sequence: CASSLPVLGNYGYTF. The CDR3 DNA reads as TGTGCCAGCAGCTTGCCGGTATTGGGGAACTATGGCTACACCTTC.

Concerning this clonotype itself: At one end, the junction sequence differs from germline, possibly due to a read error. The V call is TRBV11-2, the J call TRBJ2-2; TRBD2 aligns across 9 bases. Germline lookup yields CDR1 SGHAT and CDR2 FQNNGV. The CDR3 length is 18 residues. CDR3 sequence reads: CTSSLSMGLAGHTGELFF. The CDR3 nucleotides read TGTACCAGCAGCTTATCAATGGGGCTAGCGGGACACACCGGGGAGCTGTTTTTT.

V is TRBV7-2 and J is TRBJ2-1; the match to TRBD2 covers 13 bases. The V and J ends lost 1 base and 8 bases, in that order; junction bases with no gene match: 5. From germline, CDR1 is SGHTA and CDR2 FQGNSA. This CDR3 is built from 16 residues. The CDR3 loop reads CASSLVRTSGSDEQFF. The CDR3 coding sequence is TGTGCCAGCAGCTTAGTTCGGACTAGCGGGAGCGATGAGCAGTTCTTC.

In the case of this clonotype: The germline gene is not matched at one end of the junction; a read error may be the cause. The gene calls are TRBV20-1 and TRBJ2-2; tentatively, D is TRBD2 (6 bases). This CDR3 is 15 amino acids long. CDR1 and CDR2 from the germline V gene are DFQATT and SNEGSKA (reference sequence). The CDR3 nucleotides are TGCAGTGCTAGAGTTGTAGGGAGGCACACCGGTGAGCTGTTTTTT. As protein: CSARVVGRHTGELFF.

CDR3 DNA: TGTGCCAGCAGTCACCCCCATCAGGGCAGAACCGGGGAGCTGTTTTTT. This sequence encodes CASSHPHQGRTGELFF. The gene calls are TRBV12-3 or TRBV12-4 and TRBJ2-2; possibly TRBD1 for D (5 bases). CDR3 length: 16 residues. V was pared by 5 bases and J by 5 bases, with 18 bases between.

The CDR3 region is CSVTRDRGSVANYGYTF. DNA for the CDR3: TGCAGCGTTACCCGGGACAGGGGGAGTGTAGCTAACTATGGCTACACCTTC. This chain joins TRBV29-1 and TRBJ1-2; 11 positions agree with TRBD1. The CDR3 is 17 amino acids. V shed 5 bases and J 0 bases; nucleotides not matched to a gene: 11. Germline V lookup: CDR1 SQVTM, CDR2 ANQGSEA.

This clonotype was seen once. J is TRBJ2-1 and V is TRBV20-1; TRBD2 is a possible D gene (6 bases). This CDR3 is 12 amino acids long. The V gene's germline CDR1 is DFQATT and CDR2 SNEGSKA (reference sequence). CDR3 sequence reads: CIARGGVNEQFF. The DNA of the CDR3 is TGCATCGCTCGCGGAGGGGTCAATGAGCAGTTCTTC.

This clonotype was detected a few times. The conserved phenylalanine or tryptophan normally closing the CDR3 is absent here, so this likely arose from a read error. The chain recombines TRBV20-1 with TRBJ1-6, with D uncertain. The V and J ends lost 0 bases and 0 bases respectively, with 12 bases between them. The length of the CDR3 is 17 residues. Germline lookup yields CDR1 DFQATT and CDR2 SNEGSKA (reference sequence). The DNA for the CDR3 is TGCAGTGCTAGAGATCTGGCGGCGAGCTCCTATAATTCACCCCTCCACTTG. It encodes CSARDLAASSYNSPLHL.

This clonotype was found once. The chain employs TRBV20-1 and TRBJ2-7, with 7 bases aligning to TRBD2. The CDR3 extends over 14 amino acids. Germline CDR1 is DFQATT and CDR2 is SNEGSKA (reference sequence). V lost 6 bases, J lost 2 bases, and 10 bases stayed unmatched. The CDR3 DNA reads TGCAGTGCCTTCCGGGGGGACGGTACCTACGAGCAGTACTTC. Its translation: CSAFRGDGTYEQYF.

Concerning this clonotype: A single base separates this from a much larger clone, so it may be a read error. The rearrangement joins TRBV29-1 to TRBJ2-5; D call uncertain. Trimming cost V 0 bases and J 5 bases, with 7 bases left between them. Germline values: CDR1 SQVTM, CDR2 ANQGSEA. The CDR3 contains 12 residues. The CDR3, as DNA: TGCAGCGTTGAAGAGGTTAGGGAGACCCAGTACTTC. It specifies CSVEEVRETQYF.

Only a few counts were recorded for this clonotype. Mismatch with germline at one junction end may stem from a read error. The genes are TRBV20-1 and TRBJ2-5; no clear D. Looked up from germline, CDR1 is DFQATT and CDR2 is SNEGSKA (reference sequence). The CDR3 is made up of 12 amino acids. CDR3 sequence reads: CSAGDGSETQYF. The DNA of the CDR3 is TGCAGTGCTGGAGACGGCTCAGAGACCCAGTACTTC.

In this sample, this clonotype turned up a few times. The J gene is TRBJ1-3, the V gene TRBV11-2, with D unresolved. The CDR3 spans 17 residues. Germline loops: CDR1 SGHAT, CDR2 FQNNGV. V gave up 5 bases and J gave up 0 bases, with 17 bases separating them. In DNA form, the CDR3 reads TGTGCCAGCAGCACAATTAGGGTAGACTTCTCTGGAAACACCATATATTTT. Translation: CASSTIRVDFSGNTIYF.

Concerning this clonotype itself: A much larger clone lies one base from this, so it may be a read error. The rearrangement uses TRBV29-1 and TRBJ1-1; 7 bases are shared with TRBD1. Trimming at V came to 6 bases and at J to 2 bases, leaving 9 bases not matched to a gene. The CDR3 is 14 residues long. From germline, CDR1 is SQVTM and CDR2 ANQGSEA. CDR3 protein: CSVLTGDRNTEAFF. The CDR3 DNA follows: TGCAGCGTGCTTACAGGGGACCGAAACACTGAAGCTTTCTTT.

The chain combines TRBV11-2 with TRBJ2-7; a possible D gene is TRBD1 (5 bases). The CDR3 runs to 15 residues. The V end was cut by 1 base, the J end by 5 bases, with 15 bases between. Germline CDR1 is SGHAT and CDR2 is FQNNGV. The CDR3 DNA sequence: TGTGCCAGCAGCTTAGGCCAGGACACTTCCCACGAGCAGTACTTC. It codes for CASSLGQDTSHEQYF.

This sequence joins TRBV12-3 or TRBV12-4 and TRBJ1-5; D is possibly TRBD1 (5 bases). The CDR3 contains 15 residues. V lost 4 bases, J lost 5 bases, and 15 bases lay in between. In nucleotides, the CDR3 is TGTGCCAGCAGTTCTCACAGGAGCCTGGATCAGCCCCAGCATTTT. It codes for CASSSHRSLDQPQHF.

The V gene is TRBV12-3 or TRBV12-4, the J gene TRBJ2-1, with 8 bases lining up with TRBD2. The CDR3 runs 12 residues. Losses at the gene ends were 7 bases for V and 15 bases for J; bases not matched to a gene: 11. The CDR3 sequence is CASITGGSGPFF. CDR3 bases: TGTGCCAGCATCACGGGAGGGTCAGGCCCGTTCTTC.

Remarks on this clonotype: This sequence may be a read error, since a much larger clone differs from it by one base. This chain uses TRBV12-3 or TRBV12-4 with TRBJ2-4; unclear D gene. The CDR3 runs 10 residues. The CDR3 sequence: CVSPADIQYF. Written as DNA, the CDR3 is TGTGTCAGCCCGGCGGACATTCAGTACTTC.

About this clonotype: No DNA is shown, since the ends of the CDR3 on it are uncertain; the CDR3 is the one TCRdb lists. CDR3 loop: CVSSLDPWGQGSTF. J is TRBJ1-2 and V is TRBV11-3; the table's TRBD1 call for D was not verified on the DNA. Per germline, CDR1 SGHNT and CDR2 YENEEA. The CDR3 has 14 residues if both end residues are counted.

With respect to this clonotype: Given a much more abundant clone one base away, this may be a read error. CDR3 bases: TGTGCCAGCAGCCAAGATTTGGGAGGCTTCTACAATGAGCAGTTCTTC. Protein sequence: CASSQDLGGFYNEQFF. The rearrangement links TRBV4-2 to TRBJ2-1; a possible D gene is TRBD2 (6 bases). CDR1 is LGHNA, CDR2 YNFKEQ, per germline. The CDR3 contains 16 residues. V was pared by 0 bases and J by 3 bases, with 12 bases between.

Comments on this clonotype: A much larger clone sits a single nucleotide away, making a read error possible. The chain has TRBV6-1 and TRBJ1-6, with D perhaps matching TRBD1 (5 bases). CDR1 and CDR2 (germline): MNHNS, SASEGT. This CDR3 has 13 residues. CDR3 sequence reads: CTTGTGDNSPLHF. Written as DNA, the CDR3 is TGTACCACCGGGACGGGTGATAATTCACCCCTCCACTTT.

In the case of this clonotype: A much larger clonotype is one base distant, so this may be a read error. CDR3 nucleotide sequence: TGTGCCAACAGTTTAAAGAGGTTTGAGACCCAGTACTTC. This sequence encodes CANSLKRFETQYF. The rearrangement uses TRBV12-3 or TRBV12-4 and TRBJ2-5; D remains unclear. The CDR3 loop spans 13 amino acids.

This clonotype appeared a few times. The chain couples TRBV10-2 to TRBJ2-3; D perhaps matches TRBD2 (6 bases). With 6 bases removed from V and 6 bases from J, the gap between germline ends came to 16 bases. Germline CDR1 WSHSY, CDR2 SAAADI. The CDR3 has 14 residues. CDR3: CASSDVQGGDTQYF. The DNA for the CDR3 is TGCGCCAGCAGCGACGTGCAAGGAGGGGATACGCAGTATTTT.

About this clonotype itself: A read error may explain this, as a much larger clone is one base away. The V call is TRBV6-1, the J call TRBJ2-3; 12 nucleotides agree with TRBD2. Germline CDR1 MNHNS, CDR2 SASEGT. This CDR3 is 16 amino acids long. CDR3 region: CARSEVTSGGRDTQYF. CDR3 in DNA: TGTGCCAGGAGTGAAGTAACTAGCGGGGGGAGAGATACGCAGTATTTT.